Presented here are 21 T cell receptor beta chains from one specimen sequenced in a study of cytomegalovirus exposure and HLA in healthy donors. Assay: immunoSEQ multiplex PCR; the TCRdb copy retains only in-frame clones and omits some. The sample has more than 140,000 clones, about 89% seen once. Source material: PBMCs. The receptor set was obtained from a young woman in good health and CMV-seropositive.

The chain uses TRBV5-1 and TRBJ2-5, with 7 nucleotides matching TRBD2. CDR3 size: 15 residues. The trim removed 0 bases at V and 5 bases at J, leaving 7 bases unmatched. Germline lookup yields CDR1 SGHRS and CDR2 YFSETQ. The CDR3 is CASSLAGGGLETQYF. The CDR3 DNA follows: TGCGCCAGCAGCTTGGCGGGGGGAGGGCTTGAGACCCAGTACTTC. Based on the CDR3 plus reference TRBV5-1 and TRBJ2-5, the full variable domain is KAGVTQTPRYLIKTRGQQVTLSCSPISGHRSVSWYQQTPGQGLQFLFEYFSETQRNKGNFPGRFSGRQFSNSRSEMNVSTLELGDSALYLCASSLAGGGLETQYFGPGTRLLVL.

The V gene is TRBV2, the J gene TRBJ1-5, with D possibly being TRBD1 (5 bases). Deletions cut 2 bases from V and 7 bases from J, with 18 bases between. Germline V gives CDR1 SNHLY, CDR2 FYNNEI. The CDR3 contains 16 residues. CDR3 in amino acids: CASSEKGLEGYQPQHF. The CDR3 region has the DNA TGTGCCAGCAGTGAAAAAGGTCTGGAGGGGTACCAGCCCCAGCATTTT.

The chain has TRBV5-1 and TRBJ2-1, with 9 nucleotides matching TRBD1. The germline gives CDR1 SGHRS, CDR2 YFSETQ. V was pared by 0 bases and J by 4 bases, with 5 bases of the junction left unmatched. There are 16 residues in the CDR3. The CDR3 reads CASSLGTGTGYNEQFF. CDR3 nucleotides: TGCGCCAGCAGCTTGGGCACCGGGACAGGGTACAATGAGCAGTTCTTC.

The chain recombines TRBV5-6 with TRBJ2-1, with 9 bases matching TRBD2. This CDR3 contains 16 residues. Unmatched junction bases numbered 5, after V lost 0 bases and J lost 4 bases. The germline gives CDR1 SGHDT, CDR2 YYEEEE. CDR3 residues: CASSLGIAGAYNEQFF. The DNA for the CDR3 is TGTGCCAGCAGCTTGGGTATAGCGGGGGCTTACAATGAGCAGTTCTTC.

The rearrangement joins TRBV7-9 to TRBJ1-3, with D hard to call. The V and J ends lost 5 bases and 1 base respectively, with 6 bases between them. The germline V gene encodes CDR1 SEHNR and CDR2 FQNEAQ (reference sequence). There are 13 residues in the CDR3. CDR3 loop: CASSPASGNTIYF. The CDR3 nucleotides are TGTGCCAGCAGCCCAGCGTCTGGAAACACCATATATTTT.

The V and J genes are TRBV19 and TRBJ1-5; 7 bases are shared with TRBD1. Germline V gives CDR1 LNHDA, CDR2 SQIVND (reference sequence). Trimming removed 8 bases from V and 0 bases from J; junction bases left unmatched: 4. This CDR3 has 14 residues. As DNA, the CDR3 is TGTGCCAGTCAAACAGGGGATAGCAATCAGCCCCAGCATTTT. This gives the protein CASQTGDSNQPQHF.

The chain carries TRBV7-3 and TRBJ2-5; 7 nucleotides line up with TRBD1. The germline CDR1 and CDR2 sequences are SGHTA and FQGTGA. The length of the CDR3 is 13 residues. Trimming cost V 1 base and J 4 bases; bases outside gene matches: 0. CDR3 nucleotides: TGTGCCAGCAGCTTAAACAGGGGAGAGACCCAGTACTTC. Amino acid sequence: CASSLNRGETQYF.

This clone showed up just once. The chain couples TRBV13 to TRBJ1-1; a weak D match, TRBD1 (6 bases). The CDR3 is 13 amino acids. With 2 bases removed from V and 7 bases from J, the gap between germline ends came to 11 bases. Germline V gene lookup returns CDR1 PRHDT and CDR2 FYEKMQ (reference sequence). CDR3 sequence: CASSLLQGFEAFF. Written as DNA, the CDR3 is TGTGCCAGCAGCTTATTACAGGGATTTGAAGCTTTCTTT.

J is TRBJ2-5 and V is TRBV6-5; TRBD2 matches at 7 bases. In germline, CDR1 is MNHEY, CDR2 SVGAGI. Germline trimming cut 0 bases from V and 1 base from J; bases unmatched to any gene: 5. The CDR3 extends over 16 amino acids. CDR3 in amino acids: CASSYSRASGQETQYF. For the CDR3, the DNA is TGTGCCAGCAGTTACTCGAGGGCTAGCGGCCAAGAGACCCAGTACTTC.

The chain links TRBV5-8 to TRBJ2-3; possible D gene TRBD2, 7 bases. The V gene's germline CDR1 is SGHTS and CDR2 YDEGEE. V lost 4 bases and J lost 10, with 10 bases in between. This CDR3 is built from 11 residues. The CDR3 spells CASSHGGPQYF. CDR3 nucleotide sequence: TGTGCCAGCAGCCACGGGGGGCCGCAGTATTTT.

The chain combines TRBV2 with TRBJ1-4; 8 bases align to TRBD1. Germline V lookup: CDR1 SNHLY, CDR2 FYNNEI. The V gene end was trimmed by 5 bases and the J gene end by 7 bases; junction bases not matched to a gene: 9. This CDR3 spans 15 amino acids. CDR3 coding DNA: TGTGCCAGCAGTTTATTACAGGGGGTTGGTGAAAAACTGTTTTTT. It is translated as CASSLLQGVGEKLFF. Using reference TRBV2 and TRBJ1-4 for the parts outside the CDR3, the full variable domain is EPEVTQTPSHQVTQMGQEVILRCVPISNHLYFYWYRQILGQKVEFLVSFYNNEISEKSEIFDDQFSVERPDGSNFTLKIRSTKLEDSAMYFCASSLLQGVGEKLFFGSGTQLSVL.

Here the CDR3 DNA reads TGTGCCAGCAGCACCGGGACTAGCGTAGCGGGGAGCACCTACGAGCAGTACTTC. This gives the protein CASSTGTSVAGSTYEQYF. The chain recombines TRBV19 with TRBJ2-7; the match to TRBD2 covers 10 bases. This CDR3 comprises 18 residues. The germline gives CDR1 LNHDA, CDR2 SQIVND (reference sequence). Trimming cost V 9 bases and J 2 bases; bases outside gene matches: 19.

The chain links TRBV29-1 to TRBJ2-5, with TRBD2 matching 8 bases. Per germline, CDR1 SQVTM and CDR2 ANQGSEA. Trimming at V came to 5 bases and at J to 4 bases, leaving 12 bases not matched to a gene. This CDR3 comprises 15 residues. CDR3 DNA: TGCAGCGTTCCTCGGACTAGCTCCCAGATAGAGACCCAGTACTTC. Encoded protein: CSVPRTSSQIETQYF.

The rearrangement uses TRBV25-1 and TRBJ2-7, with TRBD2 matching over 15 bases. Per the germline V gene, CDR1 is MGHDK and CDR2 is SYGVNS. The CDR3 has 17 amino acids. Trimming cost V 3 bases and J 0 bases; bases outside gene matches: 3. CDR3: CASSDGLAGGSSYEQYF. The CDR3 DNA reads TGTGCCAGCAGTGATGGACTAGCGGGAGGGAGCTCCTACGAGCAGTACTTC.

The chain couples TRBV29-1 to TRBJ2-4; 8 bases map to TRBD1. Germline loops: CDR1 SQVTM, CDR2 ANQGSEA. This CDR3 spans 15 amino acids. Trimming at V came to 7 bases and at J to 0 bases, leaving 8 bases not matched to a gene. The CDR3 DNA is TGCAGCGCCCTCGGACAGGGAATAGCCAAAAACATTCAGTACTTC. Its protein product is CSALGQGIAKNIQYF. The variable domain in full, completed from reference TRBV29-1 and TRBJ2-4, reads SAVISQKPSRDICQRGTSLTIQCQVDSQVTMMFWYRQQPGQSLTLIATANQGSEATYESGFVIDKFPISRPNLTFSTLTVSNMSPEDSSIYLCSALGQGIAKNIQYFGAGTRLSVL.

The chain carries TRBV15 and TRBJ2-3, with 8 nucleotides matching TRBD1. CDR3 length: 16 residues. V was clipped by 0 bases and J by 1 base; unmatched bases: 3. Germline CDR1 reads LNHNV; CDR2 reads YYDKDF (reference sequence). CDR3 sequence (DNA): TGTGCCACCAGCAGAGATCCGGGACAGGGCACAGATACGCAGTATTTT. Translated: CATSRDPGQGTDTQYF.

The J gene is TRBJ1-5, the V gene TRBV6-5, with a tentative D call TRBD1 (5 bases). V dropped 0 bases and J dropped 6 bases, with 12 bases sitting between them. The length of the CDR3 is 15 residues. Germline V gene sequence: CDR1 MNHEY, CDR2 SVGAGI. This CDR3 is CASSYSNQGIQPQHF. In nucleotides, the CDR3 is TGTGCCAGCAGTTACTCGAATCAGGGTATTCAGCCCCAGCATTTT.

This chain links TRBV19 with TRBJ1-2, with 7 nucleotides matching TRBD1. With 9 bases clipped from V and 2 bases from J, the junction kept 9 bases outside the gene matches. Germline loops: CDR1 LNHDA, CDR2 SQIVND (reference sequence). This CDR3 spans 14 amino acids. The CDR3 nucleotides read TGTGCCAGCTCTACGACAGGGCGAAACTATGGCTACACCTTC. Its protein product is CASSTTGRNYGYTF.

The J gene is TRBJ1-5, the V gene TRBV30, with D tentatively TRBD1 (5 bases). Germline CDR1 GTSNPN, CDR2 SVGIG (reference sequence). Trimming stripped 2 bases from V and 5 bases from J, with 10 bases between. This CDR3 contains 13 residues. The CDR3 here is CAWSPRAHQPQHF. CDR3 DNA sequence: TGTGCCTGGAGTCCCAGGGCCCATCAGCCCCAGCATTTT.

The J gene is TRBJ1-1, the V gene TRBV5-4; the D is unclear. This CDR3 has 13 amino acids. The V gene lost 4 bases and the J gene lost 0 bases, with 7 bases spanning the gap. Germline assignment: CDR1 SGHNT and CDR2 YYREEE (reference sequence). In DNA form, the CDR3 reads TGTGCCAGCAGCCTATCTCTGAACACTGAAGCTTTCTTT. This sequence encodes CASSLSLNTEAFF.

The sample holds a few counts of this clone. The chain recombines TRBV11-2 with TRBJ1-2; the match to TRBD1 covers 7 bases. Germline V CDR1 and CDR2: SGHAT, FQNNGV. CDR3 length equals 14 residues. V was clipped by 5 bases and J by 5 bases; unmatched bases: 8. As DNA, the CDR3 is TGTGCCAGCAGCCCGCACCAGGGGGAGTATGGCTACACCTTC. This translates into CASSPHQGEYGYTF.